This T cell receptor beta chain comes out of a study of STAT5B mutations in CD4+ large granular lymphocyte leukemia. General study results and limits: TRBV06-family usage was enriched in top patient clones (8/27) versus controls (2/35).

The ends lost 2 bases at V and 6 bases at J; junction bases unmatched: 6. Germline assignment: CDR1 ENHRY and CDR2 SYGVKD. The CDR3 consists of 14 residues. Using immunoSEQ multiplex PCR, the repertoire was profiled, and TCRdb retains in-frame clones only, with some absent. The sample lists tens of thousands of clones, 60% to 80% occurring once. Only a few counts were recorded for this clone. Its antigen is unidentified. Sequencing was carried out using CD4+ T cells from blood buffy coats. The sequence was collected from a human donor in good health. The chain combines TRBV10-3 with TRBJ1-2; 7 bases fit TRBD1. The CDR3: CAISENRDSHGYTF. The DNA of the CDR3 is TGTGCCATCAGTGAGAACAGGGACAGCCATGGCTACACCTTC.